These 24 T cell receptor beta chains were sequenced from one sample in a study of T cell changes during pregnancy in multiple sclerosis. Sequencing used immunoSEQ multiplex PCR; TCRdb keeps in-frame clones, though not all of them. This sample has roughly 48,000 clones; about nine tenths occur once, and the top ten carry around 1.3%. The starting material was CD4+ T cells from peripheral blood mononuclear cells, obtained in the second trimester of pregnancy. The receptors come from a female donor with multiple sclerosis, enrolled in a pregnancy study.

In this sample, this clone turned up once. V is TRBV7-2 and J is TRBJ1-2; TRBD1 is a possible D gene (5 bases). The V end lost 0 bases, the J end lost 2 bases, and 13 bases lay between the germline ends. Per the germline V gene, CDR1 is SGHTA and CDR2 is FQGNSA. CDR3 length equals 16 residues. CDR3 in DNA: TGTGCCAGCAGCTTAGCGTTGGGGGGAATCAACTATGGCTACACCTTC. Its protein is CASSLALGGINYGYTF.

This sequence joins TRBV6-5 and TRBJ2-5; possibly TRBD1 for D (6 bases). Germline CDR1 reads MNHEY; CDR2 reads SVGAGI. This CDR3 comprises 13 residues. V was pared by 6 bases and J by 0 bases, with 8 bases between. CDR3: CASSRTDQETQYF. As DNA, the CDR3 is TGTGCCAGCAGCAGGACAGACCAAGAGACCCAGTACTTC.

This clone was seen only a few times. The chain carries TRBV19 and TRBJ2-1, with D perhaps matching TRBD1 (5 bases). The CDR3 has 17 residues. Germline lookup yields CDR1 LNHDA and CDR2 SQIVND (reference sequence). V lost 5 bases, J lost 6 bases, and 23 bases lay in between. In DNA form, the CDR3 reads TGTGCCAGTAGTTCCCGTTGGCAGGGCAGGGCAGGCAATGAGCAGTTCTTC. Amino acids: CASSSRWQGRAGNEQFF.

Only a few counts were recorded for this clone. The gene calls are TRBV6-1 and TRBJ1-2; D unresolved. V lost 9 bases, J lost 3 bases, and 14 bases lay in between. The CDR3 consists of 13 residues. The germline V gene encodes CDR1 MNHNS and CDR2 SASEGT. CDR3 in DNA: TGTGCCAGTTCACCGGGAGAGCACTATGGCTACACCTTC. Its protein is CASSPGEHYGYTF.

This chain uses TRBV25-1 with TRBJ2-7; D is uncertain. V shed 7 bases and J shed 3 bases, with 19 bases lying between them. CDR3 length: 15 residues. Per the germline V gene, CDR1 is MGHDK and CDR2 is SYGVNS. The CDR3 region has the DNA TGTGCCAGCACCCGAACAGCAGAAAACCTCTACGAGCAGTACTTC. Protein product: CASTRTAENLYEQYF.

This chain joins TRBV7-2 and TRBJ2-7, with 11 bases identical to TRBD2. Losses at the gene ends were 1 base for V and 5 bases for J; bases not matched to a gene: 4. The CDR3 runs 15 residues. Germline-derived CDR1 and CDR2 are SGHTA and FQGNSA. Written as DNA, the CDR3 is TGTGCCAGCAGCTTAGAGTCTAGCGGGAGGAACGAGCAGTACTTC. Translating it yields CASSLESSGRNEQYF.

The chain uses TRBV27 and TRBJ2-1; 7 bases are shared with TRBD1. The V gene end was trimmed by 5 bases and the J gene end by 10 bases; junction bases not matched to a gene: 11. This CDR3 region has 14 residues. CDR1 is MNHEY, CDR2 SMNVEV, per germline (reference sequence). CDR3 DNA: TGTGCCAGCAGTAGGGGAGACAGGGTAAACGAGCAGTTCTTC. Its translation: CASSRGDRVNEQFF.

This chain joins TRBV5-4 and TRBJ1-2, with TRBD1 identical over 9 bases. The V segment lost 0 bases and the J segment 4 bases; nucleotides outside the gene matches: 7. The CDR3 extends over 16 amino acids. The V gene's germline CDR1 is SGHNT and CDR2 YYREEE (reference sequence). CDR3 bases: TGTGCCAGCAGCTTGGCGGGACAGGGTAATTCCTATGGCTACACCTTC. Translating it yields CASSLAGQGNSYGYTF.

V and J are TRBV5-1 and TRBJ2-3; TRBD2 matches at 14 bases. V gave up 2 bases and J gave up 5 bases; unmatched junction bases: 7. Germline lookup yields CDR1 SGHRS and CDR2 YFSETQ. CDR3 length: 17 residues. The CDR3 DNA reads as TGCGCCAGCAGCTTACCCGGGACTAGCGGGAGTAGAGATACGCAGTATTTT. As protein: CASSLPGTSGSRDTQYF. The entire variable domain, with the rest obtained from reference TRBV5-1 and TRBJ2-3, is as follows: KAGVTQTPRYLIKTRGQQVTLSCSPISGHRSVSWYQQTPGQGLQFLFEYFSETQRNKGNFPGRFSGRQFSNSRSEMNVSTLELGDSALYLCASSLPGTSGSRDTQYFGPGTRLTVL.

The chain couples TRBV5-1 to TRBJ1-1; TRBD1 aligns across 7 bases. The germline V gene has CDR1 SGHRS and CDR2 YFSETQ. Losses at the gene ends were 0 bases for V and 2 bases for J; bases not matched to a gene: 4. This CDR3 has 15 residues. CDR3 protein: CASSLEDRANTEAFF. In DNA, the CDR3 is TGCGCCAGCAGCTTGGAAGACAGGGCCAACACTGAAGCTTTCTTT.

The chain recombines TRBV6-5 with TRBJ2-7; TRBD2 agrees at 8 bases. Losses at the gene ends were 7 bases for V and 3 bases for J; bases not matched to a gene: 8. This CDR3 contains 14 residues. CDR1 and CDR2 from the germline V gene are MNHEY and SVGAGI. The CDR3 DNA sequence: TGTGCCAGCAAGGAGGTAGCGGGAAGCTACGAGCAGTACTTC. It codes for CASKEVAGSYEQYF.

The chain has TRBV28 and TRBJ2-7, with 10 bases identical to TRBD1. There are 15 residues in the CDR3. Per the germline V gene, CDR1 is MDHEN and CDR2 is SYDVKM. The junction had 8 bases not matched to a gene; V was cut back by 6 bases and J by 3 bases. CDR3 bases: TGTGCCAGCAGCCAGGGGACAGGGGAGGGCTACGAGCAGTACTTC. As protein: CASSQGTGEGYEQYF.

This chain connects TRBV7-3 to TRBJ2-1; D is unresolved. CDR3 length: 15 residues. The germline V gene encodes CDR1 SGHTA and CDR2 FQGTGA. With 0 bases removed from V and 6 bases from J, the gap between germline ends came to 12 bases. This CDR3 reads CASSLTSVFANEQFF. CDR3 in DNA: TGTGCCAGCAGCTTAACCAGCGTTTTTGCCAATGAGCAGTTCTTC.

The V and J genes are TRBV11-2 and TRBJ2-5; 10 nucleotides match TRBD1. The J segment lost 1 base and the V segment lost 1 base, leaving 6 bases of the junction unmatched. Germline lookup yields CDR1 SGHAT and CDR2 FQNNGV. There are 17 residues in the CDR3. DNA of the CDR3: TGTGCCAGCAGCTTAGCCGGGACAGGGGAACCCCAAGAGACCCAGTACTTC. The encoded protein is CASSLAGTGEPQETQYF. The full variable domain, in which reference TRBV11-2 and TRBJ2-5 provide the parts outside the CDR3, is EAGVAQSPRYKIIEKRQSVAFWCNPISGHATLYWYQQILGQGPKLLIQFQNNGVVDDSQLPKDRFSAERLKGVDSTLKIQPAKLEDSAVYLCASSLAGTGEPQETQYFGPGTRLLVL.

The chain is built from TRBV7-8 and TRBJ2-5; 10 bases are shared with TRBD1. Trimming took 3 bases from V and 5 from J; bases not matched to a gene: 6. This CDR3 is built from 15 residues. Germline CDR1 reads SGHVS; CDR2 reads FQNEAQ. The CDR3 is CASSFRDRGGETQYF. In nucleotides, the CDR3 is TGTGCCAGCAGCTTCCGGGACAGGGGAGGGGAGACCCAGTACTTC.

The chain joins TRBV28 to TRBJ1-2; TRBD1 aligns across 9 bases. Germline V lookup: CDR1 MDHEN, CDR2 SYDVKM. The CDR3 runs to 17 residues. Trimming took 1 base from V and 4 from J; bases not matched to a gene: 10. This CDR3 reads CASSLFNLGQGFYGYTF. In DNA, the CDR3 is TGTGCCAGCAGTTTATTTAATTTGGGACAGGGTTTCTATGGCTACACCTTC.

CDR3 bases: TGTGCCAGCAGCTTTACTAGCGGGATTATGCTGGCGCAGTATTTT. The encoded protein is CASSFTSGIMLAQYF. This rearrangement joins TRBV5-4 to TRBJ2-3; 10 positions match TRBD2. V dropped 2 bases and J dropped 10; count of bases not matched to a gene: 10. This CDR3 is 15 amino acids long. Germline V CDR1 and CDR2: SGHNT, YYREEE (reference sequence).

V and J are TRBV4-2 and TRBJ2-3, with D possibly being TRBD2 (6 bases). Deletions cut 2 bases from V and 8 bases from J, with 20 bases between. The CDR3 sequence is 16 residues long. CDR1 LGHNA and CDR2 YNFKEQ come from the germline V gene. CDR3 bases: TGTGCCAGCAGCCAACCCGGGACTTTCGAGCAAGCTACGCAGTATTTT. It encodes CASSQPGTFEQATQYF.

The rearrangement links TRBV28 to TRBJ2-5; TRBD2 agrees at 7 bases. The CDR3 consists of 12 residues. CDR1 is MDHEN and CDR2 is SYDVKM in the germline V gene. Trimming took 5 bases from V and 4 from J; bases not matched to a gene: 1. The CDR3 DNA reads TGTGCCAGCAGTCTAGCGGTAGAGACCCAGTACTTC. It codes for CASSLAVETQYF.

This clone was observed a handful of times. In DNA, the CDR3 is TGTGCCAGCAGCCCGGGCGGGGAGAACACTGAAGCTTTCTTT. Protein: CASSPGGENTEAFF. The rearrangement links TRBV7-3 to TRBJ1-1; D not resolved. Germline V gene lookup returns CDR1 SGHTA and CDR2 FQGTGA. The germline V and J ends were trimmed by 5 bases and 1 base, with 11 bases remaining between them. The CDR3 length is 14 residues.

The chain uses TRBV28 and TRBJ2-1, with TRBD2 matching 12 bases. The CDR3 sequence is 14 residues long. CDR1 and CDR2 from the germline V gene are MDHEN and SYDVKM. V lost 6 bases to trimming and J lost 8 bases; unmatched junction nucleotides: 5. The CDR3 reads CASSLTSGSDEQFF. In DNA form, the CDR3 reads TGTGCCAGCAGCCTGACTAGCGGGAGTGATGAGCAGTTCTTC.

J is TRBJ2-4 and V is TRBV6-5; D might be TRBD1 (6 bases). Per germline, CDR1 MNHEY and CDR2 SVGAGI. The germline V and J ends were trimmed by 6 bases and 2 bases, with 11 bases remaining between them. This CDR3 spans 14 amino acids. CDR3 DNA: TGTGCCAGCAGGTCGGGACAAACCAAAAACATTCAGTACTTC. Amino acid sequence: CASRSGQTKNIQYF.

The chain couples TRBV10-1 to TRBJ2-5; D possibly corresponds to TRBD1 (6 bases). Germline CDR1 is WNHNN and CDR2 is SYGVQD (reference sequence). V gave up 2 bases and J gave up 5 bases, with 9 bases separating them. The CDR3 has 13 amino acids. As DNA, the CDR3 is TGCGCCAGCAGTGAGACAGGGTTGGAGACCCAGTACTTC. Protein product: CASSETGLETQYF.

This sequence joins TRBV28 and TRBJ1-5; TRBD1 agrees at 12 bases. J lost 4 bases, V lost 5 bases, and 6 bases had no gene match. Germline V gives CDR1 MDHEN, CDR2 SYDVKM. The CDR3 contains 16 residues. Written as DNA, the CDR3 is TGTGCCAGCAGTGGGACAGGGGGCCCTGGAAATCAGCCCCAGCATTTT. It translates to CASSGTGGPGNQPQHF. The whole variable domain, filled in from reference TRBV28 and TRBJ1-5, reads DVKVTQSSRYLVKRTGEKVFLECVQDMDHENMFWYRQDPGLGLRLIYFSYDVKMKEKGDIPEGYSVSREKKERFSLILESASTNQTSMYLCASSGTGGPGNQPQHFGDGTRLSIL.